These 26 T cell receptor beta chains were all obtained from the same sample, sequenced in a study of tissue T cells after allogeneic stem cell transplantation. Clones were read by immunoSEQ multiplex PCR, and TCRdb kept only the in-frame ones, dropping some. Of some 2,000 clones listed, about 70% were seen once; the top ten hold approximately 8.2%. The input for sequencing was colon tissue, taken at autopsy. These TCRs come from a male patient between 35 and 75 years old with steroid-refractory graft-versus-host disease after an allogeneic stem cell transplant. Some T cells may be supplied by the graft donor.

The rearrangement links TRBV21-1 to TRBJ2-2; the table's D call TRBD1 went unverified against the DNA. TRBV21-1 is a listed pseudogene. The CDR3 loop spans 14 amino acids. CDR3 amino acids: CATDRGQATGELFF. CDR3 coding DNA: TGTGCCACCGACAGGGGGCAGGCCACCGGGGAGCTGTTTTTT.

This chain uses TRBV7-3 with TRBJ2-7; no definite D call. The germline V gene encodes CDR1 SGHTA and CDR2 FQGTGA. CDR3 size: 10 residues. The V end lost 6 bases, the J end lost 2 bases, and 2 bases lay between the germline ends. The CDR3 loop is CASSPYEQYF. The CDR3 DNA reads TGTGCCAGCAGTCCCTACGAGCAGTACTTC.

The CDR3 reads CASSQGASGGAQGGELFF. The CDR3 coding sequence is TGCGCCAGCAGCCAAGGCGCTAGCGGGGGGGCGCAGGGCGGGGAGCTGTTTTTT. The rearrangement uses TRBV4-3 and TRBJ2-2; 12 bases fit TRBD2. Germline values: CDR1 LGHNA, CDR2 YSLEER. The CDR3 has 18 residues. J lost 7 bases, V lost 1 base, and 10 bases had no gene match.

This sequence joins TRBV9 and TRBJ2-5, with 10 bases aligning to TRBD2. Germline lookup yields CDR1 SGDLS and CDR2 YYNGEE. The CDR3 sequence is 15 residues long. Unmatched junction bases numbered 6, after V lost 2 bases and J lost 5 bases. This CDR3 is CASSVSGTSEETQYF. The CDR3 DNA reads as TGTGCCAGCAGCGTTTCCGGGACTAGCGAGGAGACCCAGTACTTC.

V gene TRBV19 combines with J gene TRBJ2-2, with TRBD1 identical over 9 bases. CDR1 and CDR2 from the germline V gene are LNHDA and SQIVND (reference sequence). Germline trimming cut 5 bases from V and 3 bases from J; bases unmatched to any gene: 4. CDR3 size: 15 residues. CDR3 sequence (DNA): TGTGCCAGTAGTCTACAGGGGGCCTACACCGGGGAGCTGTTTTTT. Translated, it gives CASSLQGAYTGELFF.

The chain recombines TRBV4-1 with TRBJ2-3, with 8 bases lining up with TRBD2. V shed 3 bases and J 2 bases; nucleotides not matched to a gene: 7. This CDR3 spans 16 amino acids. Germline V lookup: CDR1 MGHRA, CDR2 YSYEKL. The CDR3 here is CASSHREGGTTDTQYF. The CDR3 nucleotides are TGCGCCAGCAGCCATCGGGAGGGGGGGACCACAGATACGCAGTATTTT.

This clone was found a few times. The V and J genes are TRBV6-2 or TRBV6-3 and TRBJ2-5; 11 bases match TRBD2. The CDR3 is 15 amino acids. Germline CDR1 reads MNHEY; CDR2 reads SVGEGT. V trimming: 2 bases; J trimming: 3 bases; junction bases outside the gene matches: 2. CDR3 DNA sequence: TGTGCCAGCAGTTACCCTAGCGGGGGGAAAGAGACCCAGTACTTC. Translation: CASSYPSGGKETQYF.

This clone came up once. The V and J genes are TRBV10-3 and TRBJ2-2; tentatively, D is TRBD1 or TRBD2 (6 bases each). V shed 5 bases and J shed 4 bases, with 20 bases lying between them. Germline CDR1 is ENHRY and CDR2 is SYGVKD. The CDR3 is 17 residues long. The chain's CDR3 is CAISSNRAGGTTGELFF. In DNA, the CDR3 is TGTGCCATCAGTAGTAACAGGGCTGGGGGGACCACCGGGGAGCTGTTTTTT.

The chain carries TRBV5-4 and TRBJ1-4; D is perhaps TRBD1 (5 bases). Trimming took 3 bases from V and 3 from J, leaving 15 bases between them. The CDR3 runs to 16 residues. Germline values: CDR1 SGHNT, CDR2 YYREEE (reference sequence). CDR3 residues: CASSSGSGGANEKLFF. CDR3 DNA: TGTGCCAGCAGCTCGGGAAGTGGAGGGGCTAATGAAAAACTGTTTTTT.

The CDR3 loop is CASSPRLMNTGELFF. Written as DNA, the CDR3 is TGTGCCAGCAGTCCGAGACTGATGAACACCGGGGAGCTGTTTTTT. The J gene is TRBJ2-2, the V gene TRBV11-3; D ambiguous. This CDR3 has 15 residues. Germline lookup yields CDR1 SGHNT and CDR2 YENEEA. Trimming took off 6 bases at V and 1 base at J, with 12 bases between the two ends.

The V call is TRBV27, the J call TRBJ2-5, with TRBD1 identical over 8 bases. The germline gives CDR1 MNHEY, CDR2 SMNVEV (reference sequence). The V and J ends lost 7 bases and 5 bases, in that order; junction bases with no gene match: 12. The CDR3 runs to 15 residues. This chain's CDR3 is CASTAVGRGRETQYF. The CDR3 coding sequence is TGTGCCAGCACCGCCGTAGGCAGGGGGCGTGAGACCCAGTACTTC.

This clone was seen more than once but under ten times. CDR3 residues: CASSQGVTGETQYF. CDR3 in DNA: TGTGCCAGCAGCCAAGGGGTAACCGGGGAGACCCAGTACTTC. V gene TRBV3-1 (or the pseudogene TRBV3-2) combines with J gene TRBJ2-5, with D unresolved. Trimming cost V 1 base and J 5 bases, with 11 bases left between them. CDR1 LGHDT and CDR2 YNNKEL come from the germline V gene (reference sequence). The CDR3 is 14 residues long.

This clone has just a few counts. The chain couples TRBV28 to TRBJ2-7; 9 bases align to TRBD1. V lost 7 bases and J lost 4; bases outside the gene matches: 5. Germline-derived CDR1 and CDR2 are MDHEN and SYDVKM. The CDR3 length is 13 residues. DNA for the CDR3: TGTGCCAGCATTGGGACAGGGAGATACGAGCAGTACTTC. Its translation: CASIGTGRYEQYF.

The V and J genes are TRBV21-1 and TRBJ2-3; the table's TRBD2 call for D was not verified on the DNA. TRBV21-1 is a pseudogene. This CDR3 is 15 amino acids long. The CDR3 protein is CASSNSGGAQDTQYF. The DNA for the CDR3 is TGTGCCAGCAGCAATAGCGGGGGGGCTCAAGATACGCAGTATTTT.

The chain combines TRBV6-5 with TRBJ1-2; D uncertain. The CDR3 is made up of 15 amino acids. Trimming stripped 0 bases from V and 5 bases from J, with 13 bases between. Per germline, CDR1 MNHEY and CDR2 SVGAGI. The CDR3 is CASSYSTGSPYGYTF. CDR3 in DNA: TGTGCCAGCAGTTACTCGACCGGCAGCCCTTATGGCTACACCTTC.

The chain combines TRBV28 with TRBJ2-7, with 16 bases aligning to TRBD2. Unmatched junction bases numbered 8, after V lost 2 bases and J lost 4 bases. Germline CDR1 MDHEN, CDR2 SYDVKM. The CDR3 runs 18 residues. CDR3 loop: CASSLGFGTSGGEYEQYF. The CDR3 DNA reads TGTGCCAGCAGTTTAGGCTTTGGGACTAGCGGGGGGGAATACGAGCAGTACTTC.

This clone showed up just a few times. This sequence joins TRBV7-6 and TRBJ2-3; D could derive from TRBD1 or TRBD2 (5 bases each). The CDR3 has 15 amino acids. V was cut by 5 bases and J by 4 bases, with 16 bases left in between. Germline V CDR1 and CDR2: SGHVS, FNYEAQ. The CDR3 sequence is CASSRDVYGSDTQYF. CDR3 bases: TGTGCCAGCAGCCGGGACGTTTACGGATCAGATACGCAGTATTTT.

This clone has only a few counts. V is TRBV7-6 and J is TRBJ1-1; D perhaps matches TRBD1 (6 bases). The CDR3 sequence is 14 residues long. Germline values: CDR1 SGHVS, CDR2 FNYEAQ. The V gene lost 5 bases and the J gene lost 0 bases, with 10 bases spanning the gap. CDR3 in DNA: TGTGCCAGCAGCCCCGGACAGTTGAACACTGAAGCTTTCTTT. This codes for CASSPGQLNTEAFF.

The table lists this clone with a count of one. The chain uses TRBV14 and TRBJ2-7; D uncertain. The CDR3 sequence is 11 residues long. V was clipped by 3 bases and J by 2 bases, with 2 bases between them. Germline CDR1 is SGHDN and CDR2 is FVKESK. The CDR3 DNA sequence: TGTGCCAGCAGCCAGGCCTACGAGCAGTACTTC. Translating it yields CASSQAYEQYF.

The count of this clone is one. This sequence joins TRBV6-2 or TRBV6-3 and TRBJ1-2; tentatively, D is TRBD1 (5 bases). The ends were cut back, 0 bases at V and 8 bases at J, with 19 bases in the middle. Germline V gives CDR1 MNHEY, CDR2 SVGEGT. This CDR3 region has 16 residues. The CDR3 nucleotides read TGTGCCAGCAGTTACTCCGGGACGGGGAGTTCTGGAGGCTACACCTTC. Translation: CASSYSGTGSSGGYTF.

This clone was detected once. The rearrangement uses TRBV19 and TRBJ1-1; no reliable D call. The germline V and J ends were trimmed by 5 bases and 7 bases, with 8 bases remaining between them. This CDR3 has 11 residues. CDR1 is LNHDA, CDR2 SQIVND, per germline (reference sequence). This CDR3 is CASSSQIEAFF. The CDR3 nucleotides are TGTGCCAGTAGTTCACAGATTGAAGCTTTCTTT.

The gene calls are TRBV5-1 and TRBJ2-3, with 7 bases lining up with TRBD1. Germline V gives CDR1 SGHRS, CDR2 YFSETQ. The CDR3 covers 13 residues. Trimming took 5 bases from V and 2 from J; bases not matched to a gene: 2. CDR3 region: CASSDRDTDTQYF. The CDR3, as DNA: TGCGCCAGCAGTGACAGGGACACAGATACGCAGTATTTT.

This chain joins TRBV7-3 and TRBJ2-7; 7 bases are shared with TRBD1. CDR3 length: 15 residues. J gave up 5 bases and V 5 bases, and 12 bases lay outside the gene matches. The V gene's germline CDR1 is SGHTA and CDR2 FQGTGA. The CDR3 protein is CASSLGYRGSNEQYF. CDR3 in DNA: TGTGCCAGCAGCCTAGGATACAGGGGTTCCAACGAGCAGTACTTC.

This clone was counted once. This chain joins TRBV7-3 and TRBJ2-5; 9 nucleotides match TRBD1. The germline V gene encodes CDR1 SGHTA and CDR2 FQGTGA. With V trimmed by 6 bases and J by 4 bases, 3 bases remained unmatched. The CDR3 covers 13 residues. CDR3 DNA sequence: TGTGCCAGCAGTTCGGACAGGGGAGAGACCCAGTACTTC. As protein: CASSSDRGETQYF.

The chain joins TRBV19 to TRBJ1-1, with D possibly TRBD1 on 5 matching bases. Trimming cost V 3 bases and J 0 bases, with 14 bases left between them. Germline CDR1 reads LNHDA; CDR2 reads SQIVND (reference sequence). CDR3 size: 16 residues. The CDR3 DNA reads TGTGCCAGTAGTATCTCCCGACAGTTGATGAACACTGAAGCTTTCTTT. Translating it yields CASSISRQLMNTEAFF.

This sequence joins TRBV19 and TRBJ1-6; TRBD1 agrees at 9 bases. Germline V gene lookup returns CDR1 LNHDA and CDR2 SQIVND (reference sequence). J gave up 0 bases and V 3 bases, and 3 bases lay outside the gene matches. This CDR3 contains 17 residues. The CDR3, as DNA: TGTGCCAGTAGTATTGGGACAGGGAACTCCTATAATTCACCCCTCCACTTT. Amino acids: CASSIGTGNSYNSPLHF.